The 20 T cell receptor beta chains below all came from one sample that was sequenced in a study of early T cells in non-severe SARS-CoV-2 infection. Each CDR3 protein is one row after TCRdb ran MiXCR on the 5' RACE reads. The table includes 68,000 or so distinct CDR3 sequences, approximately 10% detected once. The sequenced sample consisted of whole blood. The receptors here all came from an adult who was a healthcare worker with PCR-confirmed SARS-CoV-2 infection or an uninfected control (not recorded which).

This clonotype was recorded a few times. The genes are TRBV20-1 and TRBJ1-1, with TRBD1 matching over 8 bases. With 0 bases clipped from V and 1 base from J, the junction kept 4 bases outside the gene matches. Germline V CDR1 and CDR2: DFQATT, SNEGSKA (reference sequence). CDR3 length equals 15 residues. The CDR3 loop reads CSARERDRRNTEAFF. The CDR3 DNA reads TGCAGTGCTAGAGAACGGGACAGGAGGAACACTGAAGCTTTCTTT.

The gene calls are TRBV5-4 and TRBJ1-1; D is unclear. Germline assignment: CDR1 SGHNT and CDR2 YYREEE (reference sequence). There are 13 residues in the CDR3. V was clipped by 3 bases and J by 1 base, with 7 bases between them. Here the CDR3 DNA reads TGTGCCAGCAGCTCGGGGAGGAACACTGAAGCTTTCTTT. This encodes CASSSGRNTEAFF.

This clonotype has at least ten counts. This chain connects TRBV10-3 to TRBJ2-5, with D unresolved. The V gene lost 2 bases and the J gene lost 3 bases, with 10 bases spanning the gap. CDR1 is ENHRY and CDR2 is SYGVKD in the germline V gene. CDR3 size: 14 residues. The CDR3, as DNA: TGTGCCATCAGTGAGCGCGGCAGAGAAGAGACCCAGTACTTC. Its protein product is CAISERGREETQYF.

In its sample, this clonotype was seen many times. This chain uses TRBV19 with TRBJ2-1; D remains unclear. CDR3 length: 11 residues. Trimming removed 7 bases from V and 6 bases from J, with 7 bases in between. Germline V gene data show CDR1 as LNHDA and CDR2 as SQIVND (reference sequence). In DNA form, the CDR3 reads TGTGCCAGTACTGATTTCAATGAGCAGTTCTTC. It encodes CASTDFNEQFF.

As to this clonotype: Without the conserved terminal phenylalanine or tryptophan, this CDR3 likely stems from a read error. The V call is TRBV13, the J call TRBJ2-5, with D perhaps assigned TRBD1 or TRBD2 (5 bases each). The CDR3 extends over 13 amino acids. Trimming shortened V by 8 bases and J by 5 bases, and 15 bases separated the two germline ends. The V gene's germline CDR1 is PRHDT and CDR2 FYEKMQ (reference sequence). In DNA form, the CDR3 reads TGTGCCAGCTCCTTGAGAGGGGTCGAGACCCAGTACATC. Its translation: CASSLRGVETQYI.

V is TRBV30 and J is TRBJ1-1, with D possibly being TRBD1 (6 bases). From germline, CDR1 is GTSNPN and CDR2 SVGIG (reference sequence). V shed 4 bases and J shed 2 bases, with 11 bases lying between them. This CDR3 region has 13 residues. The CDR3 bases are TGTGCCTGGAAGGGGGGGTATAACACTGAAGCTTTCTTT. It yields the protein CAWKGGYNTEAFF.

This clonotype was found a few times. CDR3 coding DNA: TGCGCCAGCAGCAGAAACGGGGTCCGCGAGCAGTACTTC. This encodes CASSRNGVREQYF. The genes are TRBV10-1 and TRBJ2-7; TRBD2 might be the D (5 bases). Trimming removed 6 bases from V and 6 bases from J, with 15 bases in between. This CDR3 has 13 amino acids. Germline V gene lookup returns CDR1 WNHNN and CDR2 SYGVQD (reference sequence).

This clonotype was counted many times. This chain links TRBV18 with TRBJ2-1, with 9 bases aligning to TRBD2. Germline-derived CDR1 and CDR2 are KGHSH and LQKENI. The V gene end was trimmed by 3 bases and the J gene end by 3 bases; junction bases not matched to a gene: 6. The CDR3 is made up of 16 amino acids. Written as DNA, the CDR3 is TGTGCCAGCTCACCGGTGGCGGGAGGGCTCTACAATGAGCAGTTCTTC. The encoded protein is CASSPVAGGLYNEQFF.

This chain links TRBV3-1 with TRBJ2-1, with no clear D. Germline V lookup: CDR1 LGHDT, CDR2 YNNKEL (reference sequence). The CDR3 spans 15 residues. V lost 0 bases to trimming and J lost 0 bases, with 6 bases between them. The CDR3 DNA is TGTGCCAGCAGCCAAGATGCCGGCTCCTACAATGAGCAGTTCTTC. Residues: CASSQDAGSYNEQFF.

Only a few counts were recorded for this clonotype. This chain links TRBV28 with TRBJ1-5; the D gene is possibly TRBD1 (6 bases). CDR1 is MDHEN and CDR2 is SYDVKM in the germline V gene. Trimming stripped 6 bases from V and 6 bases from J, with 24 bases between. This CDR3 has 17 residues. Here the CDR3 reads CASRGLNYRADGQPQHF. The DNA for the CDR3 is TGTGCCAGCAGGGGGCTGAATTACAGGGCCGACGGTCAGCCCCAGCATTTT.

This clonotype was seen many times. The rearrangement links TRBV10-2 to TRBJ2-1, with TRBD2 identical over 9 bases. CDR1 and CDR2 (germline): WSHSY, SAAADI. Trimming at V came to 0 bases and at J to 6 bases, leaving 9 bases not matched to a gene. This CDR3 spans 17 amino acids. The CDR3 DNA sequence: TGCGCCAGCAGTGAGTCGTTAGAACTAGCGGGCCCCAATGAGCAGTTCTTC. Its translation: CASSESLELAGPNEQFF.

In this sample, this clonotype turned up a few times. The chain couples TRBV5-1 to TRBJ2-5; 10 nucleotides align to TRBD1. J gave up 7 bases and V 9 bases, and 12 bases lay outside the gene matches. The V gene's germline CDR1 is SGHRS and CDR2 YFSETQ. The CDR3 length is 14 residues. The CDR3 DNA is TGCGCCACCGAGAAAGGGACAGGGGCTGGGACCCAGTACTTC. Its translation: CATEKGTGAGTQYF.

This clonotype was counted only a few times. J is TRBJ2-1 and V is TRBV11-2, with D possibly being TRBD2 (5 bases). The germline V and J ends were trimmed by 1 base and 7 bases, with 17 bases remaining between them. CDR3 length equals 16 residues. Germline CDR1 and CDR2: SGHAT and FQNNGV. The CDR3: CASSLVRGGPGNEQFF. DNA for the CDR3: TGTGCCAGCAGCTTAGTTCGAGGAGGCCCAGGAAATGAGCAGTTCTTC.

This clonotype has more than one count but fewer than ten. The gene calls are TRBV2 and TRBJ2-2; D is ambiguous. CDR3 length: 11 amino acids. From germline, CDR1 is SNHLY and CDR2 FYNNEI. V was trimmed by 5 bases and J by 6 bases, leaving 4 bases between them. The CDR3 DNA follows: TGTGCCAGCAGTTACGCCGGGGAGCTGTTTTTT. This encodes CASSYAGELFF.

This clonotype was counted only a few times. The chain couples TRBV12-3 or TRBV12-4 to TRBJ2-1; TRBD2 aligns across 9 bases. The CDR3 contains 15 residues. Losses at the gene ends were 5 bases for V and 8 bases for J; bases not matched to a gene: 10. The CDR3 region is CASSRAGGPRDEQFF. The CDR3, as DNA: TGTGCCAGCAGTCGGGCGGGAGGGCCTCGGGATGAGCAGTTCTTC.

This clonotype was detected many times. V usage is TRBV5-1 and J usage is TRBJ2-3; 7 bases map to TRBD2. CDR3 length: 17 residues. Germline V gene lookup returns CDR1 SGHRS and CDR2 YFSETQ. V lost 1 base, J lost 10 bases, and 18 bases stayed unmatched. Here the CDR3 reads CASSLMGLAAVSDPQYF. The CDR3, as DNA: TGCGCCAGCAGCTTGATGGGGCTAGCGGCCGTATCCGATCCGCAGTATTTT.

The chain couples TRBV12-3 or TRBV12-4 to TRBJ2-3; weak D call: TRBD2 (10 bases). Trimming stripped 4 bases from V and 3 bases from J, with 17 bases between. This CDR3 contains 16 residues. Written as DNA, the CDR3 is TGTGCCAGCAGTTACACTAGCGGGACAGGGACAGATACGCAGTATTTT. It encodes CASSYTSGTGTDTQYF.

V and J are TRBV12-3 or TRBV12-4 and TRBJ2-2; possible D gene TRBD2, 6 bases. This CDR3 spans 13 amino acids. The germline V and J ends were trimmed by 4 bases and 6 bases, with 9 bases remaining between them. The CDR3 DNA reads as TGTGCCAGCAGTTCTGGGGGGTCCGGGGAGCTGTTTTTT. This codes for CASSSGGSGELFF.

The genes are TRBV2 and TRBJ2-1; 9 bases match TRBD2. V was clipped by 3 bases and J by 13 bases; unmatched bases: 7. Germline CDR1 is SNHLY and CDR2 is FYNNEI. The CDR3 spans 13 residues. CDR3 sequence (DNA): TGTGCCAGCAGTGAGGGACTAGCCGGGCCTCAGTTCTTC. This codes for CASSEGLAGPQFF.

This clonotype has ten or more counts. The chain couples TRBV3-1 to TRBJ1-3; no clear D gene. This CDR3 spans 12 amino acids. Germline assignment: CDR1 LGHDT and CDR2 YNNKEL (reference sequence). The V and J ends lost 3 bases and 3 bases respectively, with 3 bases between them. The CDR3 region is CASSHSGNTIYF. The CDR3 DNA is TGTGCCAGCAGCCACAGTGGAAACACCATATATTTT.